This T cell receptor beta chain was found in a study of vaccination and CD4 T cells after COVID-19. Findings of the study overall: Only after vaccination were a median approximately 85% of convalescents' reactive clones seen.

The CDR3 extends over 13 amino acids. CDR1 is MNHNS, CDR2 SASEGT, per germline. Unmatched junction bases numbered 8, after V lost 6 bases and J lost 7 bases. Sequencing of cultured CD4+ T cell DNA used the Oncomine TCR Beta short-read assay. TCRdb re-analysed the PCR reads in MiXCR, keeping a single row per CDR3 protein. The sample carries some 10,000 distinct CDR3 sequences, 31% recorded once. This clonotype came up a few times. The target antigen is unknown. Regarding treatment: approximately 9-day PBMC culture with coronavirus spike peptide pools or control peptides (ViraFEST assay). Positive PCR dates ranged from March to December 2020; these dates predated US Alpha, Beta and Delta variants.

J is TRBJ2-7 and V is TRBV6-1; TRBD1 matches at 8 bases. The sequence was collected from a human donor who had recovered from COVID-19. Sequences were obtained from CD4+ T cells from blood, cultured in vitro. The CDR3 region is CASRARGPGEQYF. CDR3 nucleotides: TGTGCCAGCAGGGCCAGGGGGCCGGGAGAGCAGTACTTC.